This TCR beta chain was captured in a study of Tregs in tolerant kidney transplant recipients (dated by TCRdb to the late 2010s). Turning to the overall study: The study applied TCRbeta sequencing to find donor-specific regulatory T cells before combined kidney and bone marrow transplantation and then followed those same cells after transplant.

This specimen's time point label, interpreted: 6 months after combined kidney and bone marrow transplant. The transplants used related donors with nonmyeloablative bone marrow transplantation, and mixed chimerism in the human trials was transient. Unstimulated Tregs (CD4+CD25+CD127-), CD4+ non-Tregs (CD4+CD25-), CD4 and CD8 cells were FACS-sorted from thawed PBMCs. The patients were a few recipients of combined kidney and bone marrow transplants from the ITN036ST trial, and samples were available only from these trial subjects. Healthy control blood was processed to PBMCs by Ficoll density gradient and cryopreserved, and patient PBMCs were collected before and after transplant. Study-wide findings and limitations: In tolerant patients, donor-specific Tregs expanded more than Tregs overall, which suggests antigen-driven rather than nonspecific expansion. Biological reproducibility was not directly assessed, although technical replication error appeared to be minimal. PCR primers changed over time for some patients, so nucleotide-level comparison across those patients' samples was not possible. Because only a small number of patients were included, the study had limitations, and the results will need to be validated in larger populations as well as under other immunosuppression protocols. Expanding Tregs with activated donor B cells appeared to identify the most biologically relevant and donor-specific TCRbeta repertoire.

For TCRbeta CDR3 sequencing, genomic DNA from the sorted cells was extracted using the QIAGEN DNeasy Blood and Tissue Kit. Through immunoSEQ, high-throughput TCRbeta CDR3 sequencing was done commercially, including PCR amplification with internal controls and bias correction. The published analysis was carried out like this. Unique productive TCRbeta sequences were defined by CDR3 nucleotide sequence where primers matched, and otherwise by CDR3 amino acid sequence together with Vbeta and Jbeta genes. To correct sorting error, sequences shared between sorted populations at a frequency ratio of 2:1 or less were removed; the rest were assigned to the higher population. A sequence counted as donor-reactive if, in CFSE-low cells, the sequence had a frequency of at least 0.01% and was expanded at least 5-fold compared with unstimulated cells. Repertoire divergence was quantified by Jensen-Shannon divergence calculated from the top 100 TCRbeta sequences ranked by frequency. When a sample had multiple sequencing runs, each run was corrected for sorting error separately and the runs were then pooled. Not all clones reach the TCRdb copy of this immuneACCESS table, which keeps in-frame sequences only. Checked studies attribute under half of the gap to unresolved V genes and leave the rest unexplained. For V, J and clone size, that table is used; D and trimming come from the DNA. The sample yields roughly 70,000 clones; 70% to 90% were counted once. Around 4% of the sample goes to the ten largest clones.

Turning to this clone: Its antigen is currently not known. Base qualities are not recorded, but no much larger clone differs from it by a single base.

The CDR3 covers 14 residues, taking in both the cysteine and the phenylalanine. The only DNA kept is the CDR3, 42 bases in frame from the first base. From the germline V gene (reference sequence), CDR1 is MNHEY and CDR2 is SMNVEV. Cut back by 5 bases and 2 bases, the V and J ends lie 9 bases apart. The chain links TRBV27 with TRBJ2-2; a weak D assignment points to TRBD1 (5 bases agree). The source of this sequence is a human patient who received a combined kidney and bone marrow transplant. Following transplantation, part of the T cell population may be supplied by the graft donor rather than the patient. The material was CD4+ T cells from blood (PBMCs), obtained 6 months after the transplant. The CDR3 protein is CASSIQGNTGELFF. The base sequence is TGTGCCAGCAGTATCCAGGGAAACACCGGGGAGCTGTTTTTT.